This T cell receptor (beta chain) was sequenced during a study of T cells in Graves' hyperthyroidism and ophthalmopathy. Amplified regions were TCR beta CDR3 sequences from RNA transcripts. First-round RT-PCR targeting the TCR CDR3 was performed with the HTBI primer set. TCRdb redid the calling of the multiplex PCR reads with MiXCR, one entry per CDR3 protein. The sample holds fewer than 900,000 distinct CDR3 sequences, about 15% seen once. The study's findings and limits: For ophthalmopathy, model prediction preceded onset by a median approximately 6 months.

V was pared by 5 bases and J by 8 bases, with 12 bases of the junction left unmatched. CDR1 and CDR2 (germline): SGHAT, FQNNGV. The CDR3 extends over 15 amino acids. Note on this clonotype: The antigen remains unidentified.

Those with hyperthyroidism were 18 to 65 years old, newly diagnosed, and ill for under 2 months. Source material for PBMCs was over 8 ml fresh peripheral blood. The specimen sequenced was blood. The receptor's source is a young man with Graves' hyperthyroidism. V gene TRBV11-2 combines with J gene TRBJ1-2; 9 bases match TRBD1. The CDR3 region has the DNA TGTGCCAGCAGCCTCAGGGGACAGGGAGGCGAAGGCTACACCTTC. It is translated as CASSLRGQGGEGYTF.